The source of this TCR beta chain is a study of blood T cells in healthy people across ages. This CDR3 comprises 16 residues. With 1 base clipped from V and 3 bases from J, the junction kept 6 bases outside the gene matches. Germline V gene sequence: CDR1 SEHNR, CDR2 FQNEAQ (reference sequence). Sample-barcoded 5' priming and a J-beta primer mix drove a second PCR of about 6 to 12 cycles. TCRdb reprocessed the 5' RACE reads with MiXCR, giving one entry per CDR3 protein. The sample has some 1,000,000 distinct CDR3 sequences, 25% seen once. The data were also submitted as part of a second study, on T cells of mothers and their children. From that paper: The authors detected no persistent microchimeric T cell clones.

The chain is built from TRBV7-9 and TRBJ2-7; 10 nucleotides line up with TRBD1. Sample: blood. This sequence was found in a girl aged 2 to 9 in good health. This CDR3 is CASSLVGTGEDYEQYF. The CDR3 DNA follows: TGTGCCAGCAGCTTAGTGGGGACAGGGGAGGACTACGAGCAGTACTTC.